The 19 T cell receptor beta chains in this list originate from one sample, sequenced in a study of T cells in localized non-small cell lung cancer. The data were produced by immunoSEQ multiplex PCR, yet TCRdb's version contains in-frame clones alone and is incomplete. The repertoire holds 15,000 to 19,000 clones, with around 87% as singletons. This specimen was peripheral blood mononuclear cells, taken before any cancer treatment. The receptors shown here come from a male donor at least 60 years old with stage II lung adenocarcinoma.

The CDR3 DNA follows: TGTGCCAGCAGCGTGGCCGGGACAGGGGGAACCTACGAGCAGTACTTC. Protein sequence: CASSVAGTGGTYEQYF. This rearrangement joins TRBV9 to TRBJ2-7; TRBD1 matches at 11 bases. Trimming cost V 2 bases and J 2 bases; bases outside gene matches: 6. This CDR3 spans 16 amino acids. The germline V gene encodes CDR1 SGDLS and CDR2 YYNGEE.

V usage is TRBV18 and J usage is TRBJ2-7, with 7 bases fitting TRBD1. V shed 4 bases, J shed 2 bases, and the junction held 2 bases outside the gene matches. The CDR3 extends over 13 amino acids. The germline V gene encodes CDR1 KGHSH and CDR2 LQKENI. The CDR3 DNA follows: TGTGCCAGCTCACGGGACAGCACCTACGAGCAGTACTTC. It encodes CASSRDSTYEQYF.

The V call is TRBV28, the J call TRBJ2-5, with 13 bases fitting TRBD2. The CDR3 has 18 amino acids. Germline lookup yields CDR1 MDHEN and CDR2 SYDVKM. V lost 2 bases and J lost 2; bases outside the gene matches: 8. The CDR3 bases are TGTGCCAGCAGTTTAACTAGCGGGAGGGCCATAAGACAAGAGACCCAGTACTTC. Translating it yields CASSLTSGRAIRQETQYF.

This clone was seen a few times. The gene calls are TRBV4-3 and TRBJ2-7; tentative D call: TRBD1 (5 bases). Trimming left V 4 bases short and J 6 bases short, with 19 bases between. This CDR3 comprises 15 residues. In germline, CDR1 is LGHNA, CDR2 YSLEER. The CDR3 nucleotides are TGCGCCAGCAGCCGAGCCGCCGAGCTCAGGGTCGAGCAGTACTTC. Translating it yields CASSRAAELRVEQYF.

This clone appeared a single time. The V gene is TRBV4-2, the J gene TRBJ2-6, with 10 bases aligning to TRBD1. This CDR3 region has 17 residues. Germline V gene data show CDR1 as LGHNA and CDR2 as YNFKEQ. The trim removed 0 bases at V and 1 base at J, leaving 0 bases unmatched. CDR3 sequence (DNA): TGTGCCAGCAGCCAAGAGGGACAGGGGTCTGGGGCCAACGTCCTGACTTTC. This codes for CASSQEGQGSGANVLTF.

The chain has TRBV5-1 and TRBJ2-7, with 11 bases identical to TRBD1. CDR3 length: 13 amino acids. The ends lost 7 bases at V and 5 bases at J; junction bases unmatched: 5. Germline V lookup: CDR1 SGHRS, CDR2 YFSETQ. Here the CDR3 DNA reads TGCGCCAGCTCGGGACAGGGGGACAACGAGCAGTACTTC. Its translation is CASSGQGDNEQYF. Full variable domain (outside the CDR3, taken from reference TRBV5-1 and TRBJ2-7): KAGVTQTPRYLIKTRGQQVTLSCSPISGHRSVSWYQQTPGQGLQFLFEYFSETQRNKGNFPGRFSGRQFSNSRSEMNVSTLELGDSALYLCASSGQGDNEQYFGPGTRLTVT.

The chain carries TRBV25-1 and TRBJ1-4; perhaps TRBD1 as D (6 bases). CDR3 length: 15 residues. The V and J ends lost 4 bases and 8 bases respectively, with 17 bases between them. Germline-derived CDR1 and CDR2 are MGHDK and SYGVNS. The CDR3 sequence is CASSARGASGEKLFF. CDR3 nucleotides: TGTGCCAGCAGTGCCCGGGGGGCTTCAGGAGAAAAACTGTTTTTT.

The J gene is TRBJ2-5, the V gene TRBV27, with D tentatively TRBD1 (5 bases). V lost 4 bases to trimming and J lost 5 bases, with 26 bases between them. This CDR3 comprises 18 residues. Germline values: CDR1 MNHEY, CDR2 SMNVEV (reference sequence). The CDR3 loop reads CASSSPRRTPIGHETQYF. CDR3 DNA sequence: TGTGCCAGCAGTTCGCCCCGACGGACCCCTATCGGACACGAGACCCAGTACTTC.

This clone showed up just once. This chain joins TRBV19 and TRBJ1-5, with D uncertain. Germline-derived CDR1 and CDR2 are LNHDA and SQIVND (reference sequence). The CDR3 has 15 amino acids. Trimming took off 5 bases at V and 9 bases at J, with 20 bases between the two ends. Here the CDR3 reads CASSSRTAVSRPQHF. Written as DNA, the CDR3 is TGTGCCAGTAGTTCCCGGACCGCGGTAAGTCGGCCCCAGCATTTT. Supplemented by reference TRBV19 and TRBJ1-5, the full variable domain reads DGGITQSPKYLFRKEGQNVTLSCEQNLNHDAMYWYRQDPGQGLRLIYYSQIVNDFQKGDIAEGYSVSREKKESFPLTVTSAQKNPTAFYLCASSSRTAVSRPQHFGDGTRLSIL.

The CDR3 coding sequence is TGTGCCAGCAGCGTAAGTGCGGGAAGTGGGGCCAACGTCCTGACTTTC. It specifies CASSVSAGSGANVLTF. The chain joins TRBV9 to TRBJ2-6, with D tentatively TRBD2 (6 bases). The CDR3 sequence is 16 residues long. Trimming left V 1 base short and J 3 bases short, with 11 bases between. Germline CDR1 and CDR2: SGDLS and YYNGEE.

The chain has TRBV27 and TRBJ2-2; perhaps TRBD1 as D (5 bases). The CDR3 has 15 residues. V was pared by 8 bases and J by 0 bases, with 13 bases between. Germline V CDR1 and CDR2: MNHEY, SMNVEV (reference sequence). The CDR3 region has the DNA TGTGCCAGCGGTAGAGACAGATCGAACACCGGGGAGCTGTTTTTT. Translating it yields CASGRDRSNTGELFF.

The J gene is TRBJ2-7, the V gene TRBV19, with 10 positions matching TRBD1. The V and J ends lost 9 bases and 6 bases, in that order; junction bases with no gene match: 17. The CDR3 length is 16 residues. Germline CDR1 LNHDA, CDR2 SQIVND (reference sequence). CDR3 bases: TGTGCCAGCACCCCCGGGACAGGGGAGAACTCGGGCGAGCAGTACTTC. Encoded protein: CASTPGTGENSGEQYF.

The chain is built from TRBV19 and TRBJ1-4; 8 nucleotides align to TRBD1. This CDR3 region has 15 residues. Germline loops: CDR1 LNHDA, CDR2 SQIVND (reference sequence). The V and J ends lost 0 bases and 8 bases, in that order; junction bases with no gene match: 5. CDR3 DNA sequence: TGTGCCAGTAGTATAGATACCGGGACAGGCGAAAAACTGTTTTTT. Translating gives CASSIDTGTGEKLFF.

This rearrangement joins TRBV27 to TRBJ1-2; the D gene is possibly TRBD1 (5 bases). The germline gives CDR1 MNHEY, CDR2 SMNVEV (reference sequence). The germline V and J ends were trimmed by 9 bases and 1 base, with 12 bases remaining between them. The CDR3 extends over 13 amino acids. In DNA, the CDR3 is TGTGCCAGTGGGACCGGGGGTAACTATGGCTACACCTTC. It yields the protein CASGTGGNYGYTF.

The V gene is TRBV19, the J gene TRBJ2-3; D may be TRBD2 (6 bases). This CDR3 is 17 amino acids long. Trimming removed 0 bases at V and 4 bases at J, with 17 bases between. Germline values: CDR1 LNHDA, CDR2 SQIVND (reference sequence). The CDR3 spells CASSIDPTSTRADTQYF. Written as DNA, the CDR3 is TGTGCCAGTAGTATAGATCCAACGTCGACTAGAGCAGATACGCAGTATTTT.

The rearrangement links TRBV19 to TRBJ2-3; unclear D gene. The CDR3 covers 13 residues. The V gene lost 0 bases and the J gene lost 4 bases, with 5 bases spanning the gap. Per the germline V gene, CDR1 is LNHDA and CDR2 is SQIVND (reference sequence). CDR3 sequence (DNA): TGTGCCAGTAGTATAGAGGGCCCAGATACGCAGTATTTT. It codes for CASSIEGPDTQYF.

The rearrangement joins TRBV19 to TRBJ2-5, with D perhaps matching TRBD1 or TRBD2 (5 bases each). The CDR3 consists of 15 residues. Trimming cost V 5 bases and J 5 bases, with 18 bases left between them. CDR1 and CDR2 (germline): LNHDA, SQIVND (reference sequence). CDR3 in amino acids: CASSPFGGAGETQYF. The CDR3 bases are TGTGCCAGTAGTCCGTTTGGGGGAGCAGGGGAGACCCAGTACTTC.

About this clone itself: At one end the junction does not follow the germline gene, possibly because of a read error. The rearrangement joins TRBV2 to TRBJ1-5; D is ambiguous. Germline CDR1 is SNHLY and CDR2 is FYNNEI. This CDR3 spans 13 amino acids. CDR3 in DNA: TGTGCCACCAGTCACGATGGCAATCAGCCCCAGCATTTT. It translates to CATSHDGNQPQHF.

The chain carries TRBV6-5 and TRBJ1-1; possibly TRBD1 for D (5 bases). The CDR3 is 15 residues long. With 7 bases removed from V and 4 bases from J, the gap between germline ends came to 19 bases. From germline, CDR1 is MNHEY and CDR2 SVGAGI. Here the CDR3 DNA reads TGTGCCAGCATCCTTCGTGGGGGGTTGGGCACTGAAGCTTTCTTT. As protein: CASILRGGLGTEAFF.